The 32 T cell receptor beta chains given below trace back to one sample, sequenced in a study of OX40 agonist ivuxolimab in advanced cancers. Sequenced by immunoSEQ multiplex PCR; TCRdb stores in-frame clones only, minus some. The sample consists of roughly 92,000 clones, roughly 80% of them appearing once. Here the sequenced sample was CD4+ or CD8+ T cells sorted from blood, taken in a trial of the OX40 agonist ivuxolimab. The receptors originated from an adult with an advanced solid tumor such as melanoma, head and neck, liver or kidney cancer.

The chain links TRBV25-1 to TRBJ1-2; D remains ambiguous. Looked up from germline, CDR1 is MGHDK and CDR2 is SYGVNS. This CDR3 contains 12 residues. Trimming took off 4 bases at V and 9 bases at J, with 12 bases between the two ends. The CDR3 DNA reads TGTGCCAGCAGTGTTTCGGAAGGTAGCTACACCTTC. This encodes CASSVSEGSYTF.

The chain couples TRBV19 to TRBJ2-1, with D possibly being TRBD1 (6 bases). The CDR3 spans 16 residues. The ends were cut back, 4 bases at V and 2 bases at J, with 15 bases in the middle. Germline V CDR1 and CDR2: LNHDA, SQIVND (reference sequence). The CDR3 nucleotides are TGTGCCAGTAGTAGCTTGACTGGGGGCGCCTACAATGAGCAGTTCTTC. Its protein is CASSSLTGGAYNEQFF. Combining the CDR3 with reference TRBV19 and TRBJ2-1 gives the whole variable domain DGGITQSPKYLFRKEGQNVTLSCEQNLNHDAMYWYRQDPGQGLRLIYYSQIVNDFQKGDIAEGYSVSREKKESFPLTVTSAQKNPTAFYLCASSSLTGGAYNEQFFGPGTRLTVL.

The CDR3 reads CAISESTARNYGYTF. The CDR3 DNA reads TGTGCCATCAGTGAGTCGACGGCCCGTAACTATGGCTACACCTTC. The chain joins TRBV10-3 to TRBJ1-2; D unclear. Trimming pared 0 bases from V and 1 base from J, leaving 9 bases between. Germline CDR1 is ENHRY and CDR2 is SYGVKD. The CDR3 extends over 15 amino acids.

The chain employs TRBV4-2 and TRBJ1-2; D may be TRBD1 (6 bases). Looked up from germline, CDR1 is LGHNA and CDR2 is YNFKEQ. This CDR3 region has 14 residues. Trimming took off 2 bases at V and 6 bases at J, with 13 bases between the two ends. The DNA for the CDR3 is TGTGCCAGCAGCCAACTGAACAGGGAGAATGGCTACACCTTC. It encodes CASSQLNRENGYTF.

The chain carries TRBV5-8 and TRBJ2-1; 7 bases are shared with TRBD1. J lost 7 bases, V lost 0 bases, and 7 bases had no gene match. Germline V gene lookup returns CDR1 SGHTS and CDR2 YDEGEE. The CDR3 runs 15 residues. The CDR3, as DNA: TGTGCCAGCAGCTTGGCCAACAGGGGATTAAATGAGCAGTTCTTC. This encodes CASSLANRGLNEQFF. Looking up the rest from reference TRBV5-8 and TRBJ2-1 gives the full variable domain: EAGVTQSPTHLIKTRGQQATLRCSPISGHTSVYWYQQALGLGLQFLLWYDEGEERNRGNFPPRFSGRQFPNYSSELNVNALELEDSALYLCASSLANRGLNEQFFGPGTRLTVL.

The chain joins TRBV7-2 to TRBJ1-3, with a possible D match to TRBD1 (6 bases). The length of the CDR3 is 17 residues. V was trimmed by 1 base and J by 0 bases, leaving 13 bases between them. CDR1 and CDR2 (germline): SGHTA, FQGNSA. The CDR3 protein is CASSLETGPLSGNTIYF. CDR3 bases: TGTGCCAGCAGCTTAGAAACAGGGCCCCTCTCTGGAAACACCATATATTTT.

This clone appeared once. This chain links TRBV5-6 with TRBJ2-7; the D gene is possibly TRBD2 (6 bases). The V end lost 2 bases, the J end lost 4 bases, and 10 bases lay between the germline ends. Germline CDR1 reads SGHDT; CDR2 reads YYEEEE. This CDR3 contains 13 residues. In DNA form, the CDR3 reads TGTGCCAGCAGCTTTCTTGCGGGATACGAGCAGTACTTC. This encodes CASSFLAGYEQYF.

The J gene is TRBJ1-2, the V gene TRBV25-1, with 7 nucleotides matching TRBD1. The length of the CDR3 is 15 residues. The germline V gene has CDR1 MGHDK and CDR2 SYGVNS. Trimming took 2 bases from V and 2 from J; bases not matched to a gene: 5. The chain's CDR3 is CASSEGGQPNYGYTF. The CDR3, as DNA: TGTGCCAGCAGTGAAGGGGGACAGCCCAACTATGGCTACACCTTC.

The chain carries TRBV7-9 and TRBJ1-1; D is unresolved. Germline CDR1 is SEHNR and CDR2 is FQNEAQ (reference sequence). The CDR3 has 13 amino acids. V was cut by 1 base and J by 0 bases, with 3 bases left in between. The CDR3 bases are TGTGCCAGCAGCTTAGACATGAACACTGAAGCTTTCTTT. Residues: CASSLDMNTEAFF.

The gene calls are TRBV5-1 and TRBJ2-3; unclear D gene. Germline values: CDR1 SGHRS, CDR2 YFSETQ. With 3 bases removed from V and 0 bases from J, the gap between germline ends came to 14 bases. This CDR3 comprises 16 residues. CDR3 loop: CASSSSTLPSTDTQYF. The DNA for the CDR3 is TGCGCCAGCAGCTCCTCGACTCTTCCTAGCACAGATACGCAGTATTTT.

This chain uses TRBV5-6 with TRBJ2-6, with TRBD2 matching 10 bases. J lost 4 bases, V lost 0 bases, and 7 bases had no gene match. Germline CDR1 reads SGHDT; CDR2 reads YYEEEE. The CDR3 runs 18 residues. This CDR3 reads CASSLEAGGPEGANVLTF. The CDR3 bases are TGTGCCAGCAGCTTGGAAGCGGGAGGGCCGGAAGGGGCCAACGTCCTGACTTTC.

The V and J genes are TRBV5-4 and TRBJ1-5; D perhaps matches TRBD1 (6 bases). V lost 0 bases and J 6 bases, leaving 7 bases between the germline ends. The V gene's germline CDR1 is SGHNT and CDR2 YYREEE (reference sequence). There are 13 residues in the CDR3. The DNA for the CDR3 is TGTGCCAGCAGCTTGGACAGGGCTCAGCCCCAGCATTTT. Its translation is CASSLDRAQPQHF.

The genes are TRBV5-1 and TRBJ2-3, with no clear D. Germline values: CDR1 SGHRS, CDR2 YFSETQ. The CDR3 contains 14 residues. Trimming removed 0 bases from V and 2 bases from J, with 7 bases in between. The CDR3 spells CASSLEAYTDTQYF. The CDR3 coding sequence is TGCGCCAGCAGCTTGGAGGCTTACACAGATACGCAGTATTTT.

The chain is built from TRBV11-1 and TRBJ1-1; D is unclear. V gave up 2 bases and J gave up 3 bases, with 10 bases separating them. The CDR3 is made up of 14 amino acids. Germline-derived CDR1 and CDR2 are SGHAT and FQDESV (reference sequence). The CDR3 protein is CASSLLISDTEAFF. The CDR3 DNA sequence: TGTGCCAGCAGCTTATTGATCTCGGACACTGAAGCTTTCTTT.

The CDR3 region is CASSLNSGGELFF. The CDR3 region has the DNA TGTGCCAGCAGCTTAAATTCTGGCGGGGAGCTGTTTTTT. The V call is TRBV7-3, the J call TRBJ2-2; D ambiguous. CDR3 length equals 13 residues. Germline V gives CDR1 SGHTA, CDR2 FQGTGA. The germline V and J ends were trimmed by 1 base and 7 bases, with 7 bases remaining between them.

V and J are TRBV19 and TRBJ1-2; D might be TRBD1 (5 bases). Germline CDR1 LNHDA, CDR2 SQIVND (reference sequence). The CDR3 sequence is 13 residues long. V shed 7 bases and J shed 3 bases, with 12 bases lying between them. The CDR3 DNA sequence: TGTGCCAGTAAATTTGGGGGGGACTATGGCTACACCTTC. Translated: CASKFGGDYGYTF. Drawing the rest from reference TRBV19 and TRBJ1-2, the complete variable domain is DGGITQSPKYLFRKEGQNVTLSCEQNLNHDAMYWYRQDPGQGLRLIYYSQIVNDFQKGDIAEGYSVSREKKESFPLTVTSAQKNPTAFYLCASKFGGDYGYTFGSGTRLTVV.

The chain links TRBV9 to TRBJ1-6; D is unresolved. Per germline, CDR1 SGDLS and CDR2 YYNGEE. The CDR3 consists of 13 residues. V dropped 3 bases and J dropped 5 bases, with 6 bases sitting between them. In DNA form, the CDR3 reads TGTGCCAGCAGCGCCCTTAATAATTCACCCCTCCACTTT. This encodes CASSALNNSPLHF.

This clone was detected once. The chain recombines TRBV5-4 with TRBJ1-2, with 8 bases fitting TRBD1. Germline CDR1 reads SGHNT; CDR2 reads YYREEE (reference sequence). This CDR3 has 16 residues. J gave up 4 bases and V 0 bases, and 8 bases lay outside the gene matches. As DNA, the CDR3 is TGTGCCAGCAGCTTGGGGACAGGGACCTTGGGCTATGGCTACACCTTC. Amino acids: CASSLGTGTLGYGYTF.

There are a few counts of this clone. This chain connects TRBV10-3 to TRBJ2-1; the D is unclear. Between the trimmed V and J ends, which lost 2 bases and 6 bases, there was a span of 11 bases. The CDR3 extends over 14 amino acids. Germline CDR1 ENHRY, CDR2 SYGVKD. DNA for the CDR3: TGTGCCATCAGTGAGGGGGTCAAGGGCAATGAGCAGTTCTTC. It specifies CAISEGVKGNEQFF.

This chain joins TRBV19 and TRBJ1-5, with D maybe TRBD1 (6 bases). Germline V CDR1 and CDR2: LNHDA, SQIVND (reference sequence). V shed 8 bases and J shed 5 bases, with 16 bases lying between them. This CDR3 has 14 amino acids. CDR3 coding DNA: TGTGCCAGTGCATGGGGGGGCTCCGATCAGCCCCAGCATTTT. Protein: CASAWGGSDQPQHF.

The chain links TRBV14 to TRBJ2-3; 10 nucleotides line up with TRBD2. Germline loops: CDR1 SGHDN, CDR2 FVKESK. The V segment lost 5 bases and the J segment 3 bases; nucleotides outside the gene matches: 2. This CDR3 region has 14 residues. This chain's CDR3 is CASSSSGRTDTQYF. The CDR3 bases are TGTGCCAGCAGCTCTAGCGGGAGAACAGATACGCAGTATTTT.

This clone has just one count. The rearrangement links TRBV2 to TRBJ2-3, with TRBD2 matching 14 bases. The germline CDR1 and CDR2 sequences are SNHLY and FYNNEI. V trimming: 5 bases; J trimming: 6 bases; junction bases outside the gene matches: 16. The CDR3 extends over 19 amino acids. CDR3 DNA: TGTGCCAGCAGTCCCACCCCCCCCGGGACTAGCGGGGGTGGGGATACGCAGTATTTT. Translated: CASSPTPPGTSGGGDTQYF. Supplemented by reference TRBV2 and TRBJ2-3, the full variable domain reads EPEVTQTPSHQVTQMGQEVILRCVPISNHLYFYWYRQILGQKVEFLVSFYNNEISEKSEIFDDQFSVERPDGSNFTLKIRSTKLEDSAMYFCASSPTPPGTSGGGDTQYFGPGTRLTVL.

The chain recombines TRBV19 with TRBJ2-3; maybe TRBD1 (6 bases). V lost 4 bases to trimming and J lost 6 bases, with 17 bases between them. The CDR3 runs to 15 residues. CDR1 and CDR2 from the germline V gene are LNHDA and SQIVND (reference sequence). CDR3: CASSKGDGWRDTQYF. The CDR3, as DNA: TGTGCCAGTAGTAAGGGGGATGGTTGGCGGGATACGCAGTATTTT. The full variable domain, its missing parts supplied by reference TRBV19 and TRBJ2-3, is DGGITQSPKYLFRKEGQNVTLSCEQNLNHDAMYWYRQDPGQGLRLIYYSQIVNDFQKGDIAEGYSVSREKKESFPLTVTSAQKNPTAFYLCASSKGDGWRDTQYFGPGTRLTVL.

This clone has just a few counts. The chain is built from TRBV10-2 and TRBJ1-5; D is ambiguous. This CDR3 region has 14 residues. Trimming shortened V by 2 bases and J by 3 bases, and 8 bases separated the two germline ends. The germline CDR1 and CDR2 sequences are WSHSY and SAAADI. The chain's CDR3 is CASSEGQFNQPQHF. Here the CDR3 DNA reads TGCGCCAGCAGTGAGGGGCAGTTCAATCAGCCCCAGCATTTT.

The genes are TRBV4-1 and TRBJ2-1, with D perhaps matching TRBD1 or TRBD2 (5 bases each). The CDR3 is 17 amino acids. V lost 2 bases, J lost 6 bases, and 20 bases lay in between. The germline CDR1 and CDR2 sequences are MGHRA and YSYEKL. The CDR3 nucleotides read TGCGCCAGCAGCCAAACCCCGGGGACCTTCCCCACCAATGAGCAGTTCTTC. Its protein product is CASSQTPGTFPTNEQFF.

V and J are TRBV14 and TRBJ1-4; TRBD1 aligns across 7 bases. This CDR3 region has 15 residues. Trimming cost V 4 bases and J 2 bases; bases outside gene matches: 4. Germline V gene lookup returns CDR1 SGHDN and CDR2 FVKESK. The CDR3 protein is CASSPTGITNEKLFF. The CDR3 coding sequence is TGTGCCAGCAGCCCGACAGGGATCACTAATGAAAAACTGTTTTTT.

The gene calls are TRBV5-8 and TRBJ2-3, with 10 bases aligning to TRBD2. Germline CDR1 reads SGHTS; CDR2 reads YDEGEE. This CDR3 has 18 amino acids. Trimming took 0 bases from V and 2 from J; bases not matched to a gene: 9. For the CDR3, the DNA is TGTGCCAGCAGCTTGGCAAGGTCTAGCGGGGGACCCACAGATACGCAGTATTTT. Encoded protein: CASSLARSSGGPTDTQYF.

The chain has TRBV15 and TRBJ2-5; the D gene is possibly TRBD1 (5 bases). This CDR3 has 14 residues. Trimming took 1 base from V and 5 from J, leaving 11 bases between them. Germline values: CDR1 LNHNV, CDR2 YYDKDF (reference sequence). This chain's CDR3 is CATSRAGSSETQYF. The DNA for the CDR3 is TGTGCCACCAGCAGAGCAGGGTCAAGTGAGACCCAGTACTTC.

V is TRBV4-1 and J is TRBJ2-7; 9 nucleotides line up with TRBD1. The CDR3 runs to 14 residues. J gave up 3 bases and V 4 bases, and 4 bases lay outside the gene matches. CDR1 MGHRA and CDR2 YSYEKL come from the germline V gene. This CDR3 reads CASSRGTGHYEQYF. The CDR3 DNA is TGCGCCAGCAGCCGGGGGACAGGGCACTACGAGCAGTACTTC.

The rearrangement joins TRBV7-8 to TRBJ1-2; D remains unclear. CDR1 and CDR2 (germline): SGHVS, FQNEAQ. The CDR3 runs to 12 residues. Deletions cut 4 bases from V and 7 bases from J, with 10 bases between. The CDR3 nucleotides read TGTGCCAGCAGCTCAGAGTGGGGTGGCTACACCTTC. Translating gives CASSSEWGGYTF.

V and J are TRBV19 and TRBJ2-2; D is unresolved. CDR1 is LNHDA and CDR2 is SQIVND in the germline V gene (reference sequence). This CDR3 is 14 amino acids long. Trimming left V 5 bases short and J 0 bases short, with 7 bases between. The CDR3 reads CASSLTSNTGELFF. The CDR3 coding sequence is TGTGCCAGTAGTTTGACTTCGAACACCGGGGAGCTGTTTTTT.

The chain recombines TRBV4-3 with TRBJ2-1; D is undetermined. Per the germline V gene, CDR1 is LGHNA and CDR2 is YSLEER. V lost 0 bases, J lost 10 bases, and 13 bases lay in between. This CDR3 comprises 14 residues. For the CDR3, the DNA is TGCGCCAGCAGCCAAGATCGAGCCAGCTCCGAGCAGTTCTTC. This codes for CASSQDRASSEQFF.